The T cell receptor beta chain under discussion was sequenced for a study of blood T cell repertoires in COVID-19. Overall study context: PBMCs, B-cell-depleted T cells, or T cells provided the cDNA or gDNA that made up the material.

Germline V gene sequence: CDR1 SGDLS, CDR2 YYNGEE. The CDR3 consists of 19 residues. V lost 4 bases, J lost 6 bases, and 19 bases stayed unmatched. As originally analysed: Cell counts per sample came from amplifying reference gene primers. Measured with immunoSEQ multiplex PCR; TCRdb has only the in-frame clones, and not every one. V, J and clone size derive from that table, while D and trimming were established from the DNA sequence. The sample shows fewer than 250,000 clones, around four fifths of them seen only once. This sequence joins TRBV9 and TRBJ2-4; 10 bases map to TRBD2. This TCR derives from a middle-aged man with acute or convalescent COVID-19. The specimen was peripheral blood. CDR3 coding DNA: TGTGCCAGCAGCTTAACTAGCGGGACGGACCGAGGGGAGAGAAACATTCAGTACTTC. Residues: CASSLTSGTDRGERNIQYF.